The next 15 T cell receptor beta chains were all read from a single sample in a study of CD8 T cells in ankylosing spondylitis. Each CDR3 protein is one row after TCRdb ran MiXCR on the 5' RACE reads. This sample has tens of thousands of distinct CDR3 sequences; approximately 6% occur once, and the top ten carry roughly 4.8%. The specimen sequenced was synovial fluid, either unsorted or a sorted T cell fraction (not recorded which). The receptors shown here come from a male donor with ankylosing spondylitis.

Within the sample, this clonotype is medium-sized (0.01 to 0.1%). V and J are TRBV10-3 and TRBJ2-1; 9 nucleotides align to TRBD1. The CDR3 has 16 amino acids. Trimming at V came to 3 bases and at J to 6 bases, leaving 9 bases not matched to a gene. Germline CDR1 ENHRY, CDR2 SYGVKD. As DNA, the CDR3 is TGTGCCATCAGTGAACGAGGACAGGGGAGGACCAATGAGCAGTTCTTC. As protein: CAISERGQGRTNEQFF.

There are many counts of this clonotype. The V call is TRBV7-2, the J call TRBJ2-7; the D is unclear. This CDR3 spans 14 amino acids. V lost 5 bases and J lost 3, with 14 bases in between. Germline V gives CDR1 SGHTA, CDR2 FQGNSA. CDR3 in DNA: TGTGCCAGCAGCAGGCAATACGGAGACTACGAGCAGTACTTC. Amino acid sequence: CASSRQYGDYEQYF.

This sequence joins TRBV7-9 and TRBJ1-1; D ambiguous. Trimming cost V 3 bases and J 1 base, with 9 bases left between them. The CDR3 runs to 14 residues. CDR1 is SEHNR and CDR2 is FQNEAQ in the germline V gene (reference sequence). CDR3 sequence (DNA): TGTGCCAGCAGCTTGTCGGCAGGGAACACTGAAGCTTTCTTT. This codes for CASSLSAGNTEAFF.

Many counts were recorded for this clonotype. The J gene is TRBJ2-3, the V gene TRBV14; unclear D gene. V lost 1 base and J 4 bases, leaving 0 bases between the germline ends. The CDR3 has 11 amino acids. Germline lookup yields CDR1 SGHDN and CDR2 FVKESK. The CDR3 bases are TGTGCCAGCAGCCAAGCAGATACGCAGTATTTT. Translation gives CASSQADTQYF. Variable domain in full (rest from reference TRBV14 and TRBJ2-3): EAGVTQFPSHSVIEKGQTVTLRCDPISGHDNLYWYRRVMGKEIKFLLHFVKESKQDESGMPNNRFLAERTGGTYSTLKVQPAELEDSGVYFCASSQADTQYFGPGTRLTVL.

The chain carries TRBV28 and TRBJ2-1; the D gene is possibly TRBD2 (5 bases). This CDR3 has 15 amino acids. Trimming took off 5 bases at V and 0 bases at J, with 11 bases between the two ends. Germline V gene sequence: CDR1 MDHEN, CDR2 SYDVKM. The CDR3 DNA reads as TGTGCCAGCAGTCCTTGGAGGACCTCCTACAATGAGCAGTTCTTC. It yields the protein CASSPWRTSYNEQFF.

This clonotype was seen many times. J is TRBJ1-5 and V is TRBV29-1; D gene uncertain. Trimming took 0 bases from V and 6 from J, leaving 12 bases between them. Looked up from germline, CDR1 is SQVTM and CDR2 is ANQGSEA. The CDR3 has 14 residues. CDR3: CSVEEGEDIQPQHF. The DNA of the CDR3 is TGCAGCGTTGAAGAAGGTGAGGATATTCAGCCCCAGCATTTT.

About this clonotype: Possible read error: a much larger clone is one base away. The chain joins TRBV12-3 or TRBV12-4 to TRBJ2-2, with a weak D call TRBD2 (5 bases). CDR3 length: 11 amino acids. Here the CDR3 reads CASSRTGELSF. For the CDR3, the DNA is TGTGCCAGCAGCAGAACCGGGGAGCTGTCTTTT.

This clonotype has at least ten counts. CDR3 coding DNA: TGTGCCAGCAGCGTGACAGGGAGTCTTTGGGGGAACACTGAAGCTTTCTTT. Translating it yields CASSVTGSLWGNTEAFF. This chain uses TRBV9 with TRBJ1-1; 7 positions match TRBD1. CDR1 and CDR2 from the germline V gene are SGDLS and YYNGEE. This CDR3 region has 17 residues. J gave up 1 base and V 2 bases, and 11 bases lay outside the gene matches.

V usage is TRBV20-1 and J usage is TRBJ2-1; D gene ambiguous. Germline CDR1 reads DFQATT; CDR2 reads SNEGSKA (reference sequence). Trimming shortened V by 3 bases and J by 7 bases, and 13 bases separated the two germline ends. The CDR3 is 13 amino acids. The CDR3 spells CSASTWGRNEQFF. DNA for the CDR3: TGCAGTGCTAGCACGTGGGGAAGGAATGAGCAGTTCTTC.

This clonotype came up a few times. The chain is built from TRBV3-1 and TRBJ2-3; 7 positions match TRBD2. Germline loops: CDR1 LGHDT, CDR2 YNNKEL (reference sequence). This CDR3 region has 19 residues. The trim removed 4 bases at V and 3 bases at J, leaving 19 bases unmatched. The CDR3 sequence: CASSRQTGLAEPETDTQYF. CDR3 in DNA: TGTGCCAGCAGCCGACAAACGGGTCTAGCGGAACCTGAGACAGATACGCAGTATTTT.

This clonotype was observed a few times. The chain combines TRBV6-2 or TRBV6-3 with TRBJ2-5; D possibly corresponds to TRBD2 (6 bases). Germline V gives CDR1 MNHEY, CDR2 SVGEGT. The CDR3 is 14 amino acids. V gave up 6 bases and J gave up 4 bases, with 15 bases separating them. DNA for the CDR3: TGTGCCAGCAGCCCCGGGACTGGACGAGAGACCCAGTACTTC. Translating gives CASSPGTGRETQYF.

This clonotype was recorded a few times. This chain joins TRBV20-1 and TRBJ2-2; 14 bases match TRBD2. CDR1 is DFQATT, CDR2 SNEGSKA, per germline (reference sequence). Trimming removed 6 bases from V and 5 bases from J; junction bases left unmatched: 11. The CDR3 is 17 residues long. The CDR3 loop is CSAYSGTSGSLTGELFF. As DNA, the CDR3 is TGCAGTGCCTATTCCGGGACTAGCGGGAGTTTAACCGGGGAGCTGTTTTTT.

This clonotype was detected only a few times. This chain uses TRBV6-2 or TRBV6-3 with TRBJ2-1; 10 nucleotides align to TRBD1. The CDR3 is made up of 17 amino acids. J lost 7 bases, V lost 0 bases, and 9 bases had no gene match. Germline CDR1 is MNHEY and CDR2 is SVGEGT. CDR3 sequence reads: CASSYSRDRGFRNEQFF. The CDR3 DNA sequence: TGTGCCAGCAGTTACTCGAGGGACAGGGGTTTCAGGAATGAGCAGTTCTTC.

This clonotype is medium-sized (0.01 to 0.1%). The chain's CDR3 is CSAHSPGLAGGPGELFF. CDR3 in DNA: TGCAGTGCTCACTCCCCCGGACTAGCGGGAGGGCCGGGGGAGCTGTTTTTT. The chain couples TRBV20-1 to TRBJ2-2; TRBD2 matches 15 bases. The CDR3 loop spans 17 amino acids. The junction had 12 bases not matched to a gene; V was cut back by 5 bases and J by 8 bases. CDR1 DFQATT and CDR2 SNEGSKA come from the germline V gene (reference sequence).

The chain joins TRBV24-1 to TRBJ2-3; D not resolved. With 5 bases removed from V and 3 bases from J, the gap between germline ends came to 11 bases. The CDR3 runs 14 residues. Per germline, CDR1 KGHDR and CDR2 SFDVKD. The CDR3 is CATSVSFDTDTQYF. The CDR3 region has the DNA TGTGCCACCAGTGTTAGCTTTGATACAGATACGCAGTATTTT.